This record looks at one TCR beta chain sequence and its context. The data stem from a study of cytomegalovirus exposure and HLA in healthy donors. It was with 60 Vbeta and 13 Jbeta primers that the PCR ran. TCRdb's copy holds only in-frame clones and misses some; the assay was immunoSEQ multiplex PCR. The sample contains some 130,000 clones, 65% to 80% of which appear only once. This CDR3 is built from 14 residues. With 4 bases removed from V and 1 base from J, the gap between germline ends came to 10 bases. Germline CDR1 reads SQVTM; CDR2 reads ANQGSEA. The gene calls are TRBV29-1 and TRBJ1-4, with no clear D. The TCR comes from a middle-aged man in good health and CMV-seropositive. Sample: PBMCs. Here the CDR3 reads CSVGGFGTNEKLFF. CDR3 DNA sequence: TGCAGCGTTGGAGGATTTGGAACTAATGAAAAACTGTTTTTT.